This record concerns one TCR beta chain sequence. The source of the sample is a study of blood T cell repertoires in COVID-19. Per the study methods: Estimation of nucleated cell counts was performed using reference gene primer amplification. Libraries were prepared by immunoSEQ multiplex PCR; TCRdb keeps only in-frame clonotypes and omits some of them. That table gives V, J and clone size, and the DNA gave D and trimming. In the table there are about 33,000 clones, about 85% of which are singletons. The material sequenced was peripheral blood. The source of this sequence is a human donor in a cohort sampled during active COVID-19.

CDR3 region: CASSLLGQGSSLQPQHF. In DNA, the CDR3 is TGTGCCAGCAGTCTCTTGGGACAGGGGAGTTCATTACAGCCCCAGCATTTT. The rearrangement links TRBV6-6 to TRBJ1-5; 10 bases map to TRBD1. The V gene end was trimmed by 5 bases and the J gene end by 7 bases; junction bases not matched to a gene: 14. Germline V lookup: CDR1 MNHNY, CDR2 SVGAGI (reference sequence). The CDR3 has 17 amino acids.